Each of the 13 T cell receptor beta chains below was sequenced from the same sample in a study of T cells in Graves' hyperthyroidism and ophthalmopathy. There were TCR beta CDR3 regions amplified from RNA transcripts. Carried out on the TCR CDR3, a first-round RT-PCR used the HTBI primer set. TCRdb ran MiXCR on the multiplex PCR reads and lists one entry per CDR3 protein. The sample has about 96,000 distinct CDR3 sequences, roughly 49% seen once. Sequencing used blood. These TCRs come from a woman aged 40 to 50 with Graves' hyperthyroidism.

This clonotype was recorded at least ten times. The rearrangement links TRBV20-1 to TRBJ2-7, with 7 bases fitting TRBD1. The CDR3 extends over 14 amino acids. Looked up from germline, CDR1 is DFQATT and CDR2 is SNEGSKA (reference sequence). The J segment lost 1 base and the V segment lost 2 bases, leaving 5 bases of the junction unmatched. The chain's CDR3 is CSARKAGGSYEQYF. The CDR3 DNA is TGCAGTGCTAGAAAGGCAGGGGGATCCTACGAGCAGTACTTC.

The gene calls are TRBV7-9 and TRBJ2-7; TRBD2 agrees at 11 bases. The germline gives CDR1 SEHNR, CDR2 FQNEAQ (reference sequence). J lost 4 bases, V lost 4 bases, and 6 bases had no gene match. This CDR3 has 15 amino acids. The CDR3 sequence: CASSSTSGSGYEQYF. The CDR3 bases are TGTGCCAGCAGCTCTACTAGCGGGAGTGGATACGAGCAGTACTTC.

This clonotype was found once. The gene calls are TRBV19 and TRBJ1-2; the match to TRBD1 covers 7 bases. CDR3 length: 13 residues. Germline V gene lookup returns CDR1 LNHDA and CDR2 SQIVND (reference sequence). V lost 3 bases, J lost 5 bases, and 3 bases stayed unmatched. This CDR3 is CASSIGQAYGYTF. CDR3 bases: TGTGCCAGTAGTATTGGACAGGCTTATGGCTACACCTTC.

This clonotype was counted once. DNA of the CDR3: TGTGCCAGCAGTTGGGGGTCGAGGGACGAGCAGTACTTC. This translates into CASSWGSRDEQYF. This chain joins TRBV28 and TRBJ2-7, with D possibly being TRBD1 or TRBD2 (5 bases each). CDR3 size: 13 residues. The V end lost 4 bases, the J end lost 5 bases, and 12 bases lay between the germline ends. Germline CDR1 MDHEN, CDR2 SYDVKM.

Turning to this clonotype: It may be a read error: a sequence one base away is much more abundant. This chain links TRBV15 with TRBJ1-5; TRBD1 is a possible D gene (6 bases). Germline-derived CDR1 and CDR2 are LNHNV and YYDKDF (reference sequence). CDR3 length: 14 amino acids. The CDR3 nucleotides read TGTGCCACCCGGGGGGGCCTAAGTGGTCAGCTCCAGCATTTT. It is translated as CATRGGLSGQLQHF.

This clonotype occurred many times. As DNA, the CDR3 is TGCAGCGTTGATCGGGGGATGAGCACAGATACGCAGTATTTT. As protein: CSVDRGMSTDTQYF. V usage is TRBV29-1 and J usage is TRBJ2-3; tentative D call: TRBD2 (6 bases). Germline loops: CDR1 SQVTM, CDR2 ANQGSEA. V lost 3 bases to trimming and J lost 0 bases, with 10 bases between them. The CDR3 runs 14 residues.

Concerning this clonotype itself: A clone one base away is much larger, so this may be a read error. In nucleotides, the CDR3 is TGCAGCGTTGAAGACCCGACTAGCAGGAGACACACAGATACGCAGTATTTT. Protein product: CSVEDPTSRRHTDTQYF. The chain recombines TRBV29-1 with TRBJ2-3; TRBD2 aligns across 7 bases. Germline CDR1 reads SQVTM; CDR2 reads ANQGSEA. Trimming took 0 bases from V and 2 from J; bases not matched to a gene: 11. The CDR3 has 17 residues.

This clonotype was detected many times. The V gene is TRBV6-5, the J gene TRBJ2-2, with no clear D. This CDR3 region has 12 residues. The germline CDR1 and CDR2 sequences are MNHEY and SVGAGI. The V gene lost 5 bases and the J gene lost 3 bases, with 4 bases spanning the gap. The CDR3 loop is CASSTYTGELFF. DNA for the CDR3: TGTGCCAGCAGTACGTACACCGGGGAGCTGTTTTTT.

This clonotype was found many times. The chain recombines TRBV29-1 with TRBJ2-7; D gene unclear. Deletions cut 4 bases from V and 5 bases from J, with 6 bases between. Germline CDR1 SQVTM, CDR2 ANQGSEA. CDR3 size: 10 residues. DNA of the CDR3: TGCAGCGTTGGACAAGACGAGCAGTACTTC. The encoded protein is CSVGQDEQYF.

The gene calls are TRBV29-1 and TRBJ2-5; tentatively, D is TRBD2 (5 bases). Per the germline V gene, CDR1 is SQVTM and CDR2 is ANQGSEA. The V end was cut by 8 bases, the J end by 3 bases, with 10 bases between. The CDR3 consists of 11 residues. CDR3: CSFRGKETQYF. The CDR3 coding sequence is TGCAGCTTTCGAGGGAAAGAGACCCAGTACTTC. The full variable domain, with the rest looked up from reference TRBV29-1 and TRBJ2-5, is SAVISQKPSRDICQRGTSLTIQCQVDSQVTMMFWYRQQPGQSLTLIATANQGSEATYESGFVIDKFPISRPNLTFSTLTVSNMSPEDSSIYLCSFRGKETQYFGPGTRLLVL.

This clonotype has ten or more counts. The gene calls are TRBV7-2 and TRBJ2-7, with D hard to call. The CDR3 spans 12 residues. V was trimmed by 1 base and J by 6 bases, leaving 7 bases between them. In germline, CDR1 is SGHTA, CDR2 FQGNSA. The CDR3 sequence is CASSLGPLEQYF. In nucleotides, the CDR3 is TGTGCCAGCAGCTTAGGCCCTCTCGAGCAGTACTTC.

This clonotype was counted once. This chain uses TRBV15 with TRBJ1-2, with D uncertain. CDR1 is LNHNV and CDR2 is YYDKDF in the germline V gene (reference sequence). V lost 0 bases, J lost 12 bases, and 5 bases lay in between. The CDR3 is 10 residues long. The CDR3 region is CATSRDGDTF. The CDR3 nucleotides read TGTGCCACCAGCAGAGATGGGGACACCTTC.

Points on this clonotype: A much larger clone differs by one base, so this may be a read error. The chain combines TRBV7-9 with TRBJ2-7; maybe TRBD2 (5 bases). The germline CDR1 and CDR2 sequences are SEHNR and FQNEAQ (reference sequence). The germline V and J ends were trimmed by 3 bases and 2 bases, with 20 bases remaining between them. This CDR3 region has 17 residues. The CDR3 region has the DNA TGTGCCAGCAGCTTCCAAGTAGGGAGTCTATTGGCCTACGAGCAGTACTTC. It is translated as CASSFQVGSLLAYEQYF.